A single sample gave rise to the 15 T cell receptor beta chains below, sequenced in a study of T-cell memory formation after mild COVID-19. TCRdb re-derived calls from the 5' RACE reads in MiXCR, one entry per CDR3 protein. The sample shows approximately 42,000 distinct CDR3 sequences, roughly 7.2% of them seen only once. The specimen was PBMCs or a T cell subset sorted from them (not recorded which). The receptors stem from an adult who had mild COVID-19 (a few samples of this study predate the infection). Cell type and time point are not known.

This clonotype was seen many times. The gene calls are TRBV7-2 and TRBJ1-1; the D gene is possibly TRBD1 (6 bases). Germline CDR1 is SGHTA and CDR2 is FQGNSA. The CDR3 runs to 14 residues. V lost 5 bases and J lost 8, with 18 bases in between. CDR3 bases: TGTGCCAGCAGCCCCCAGAGACAGGCGGGGGAAGCTTTCTTT. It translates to CASSPQRQAGEAFF.

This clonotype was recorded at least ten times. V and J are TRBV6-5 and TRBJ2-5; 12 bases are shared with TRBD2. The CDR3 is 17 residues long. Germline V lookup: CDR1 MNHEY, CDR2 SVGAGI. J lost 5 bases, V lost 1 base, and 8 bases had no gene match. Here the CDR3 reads CASSYFRLAGVGETQYF. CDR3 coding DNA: TGTGCCAGCAGTTACTTTCGACTAGCGGGAGTGGGTGAGACCCAGTACTTC.

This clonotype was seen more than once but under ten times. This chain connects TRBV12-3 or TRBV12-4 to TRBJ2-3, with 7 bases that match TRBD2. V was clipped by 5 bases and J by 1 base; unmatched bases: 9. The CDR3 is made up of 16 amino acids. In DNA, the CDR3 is TGTGCCAGCAGTCCTCAGGGTGGGGGGGGCACAGATACGCAGTATTTT. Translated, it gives CASSPQGGGGTDTQYF.

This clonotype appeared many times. This chain's CDR3 is CASSPHMNTEAFF. CDR3 DNA: TGTGCCAGCAGCCCCCACATGAACACTGAAGCTTTCTTT. The chain carries TRBV11-2 and TRBJ1-1; no clear D. Germline assignment: CDR1 SGHAT and CDR2 FQNNGV. The CDR3 covers 13 residues. V was clipped by 5 bases and J by 0 bases, with 7 bases between them.

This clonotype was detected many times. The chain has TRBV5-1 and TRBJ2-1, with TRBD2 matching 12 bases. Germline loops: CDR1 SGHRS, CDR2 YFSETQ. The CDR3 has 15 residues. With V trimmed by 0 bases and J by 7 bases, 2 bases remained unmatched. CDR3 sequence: CASSLEGTSGNEQFF. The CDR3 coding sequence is TGCGCCAGCAGCTTGGAAGGGACTAGCGGGAATGAGCAGTTCTTC.

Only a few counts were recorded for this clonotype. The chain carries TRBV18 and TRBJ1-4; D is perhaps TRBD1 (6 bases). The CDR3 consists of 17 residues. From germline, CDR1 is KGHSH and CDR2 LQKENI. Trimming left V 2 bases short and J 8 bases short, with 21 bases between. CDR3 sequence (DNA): TGTGCCAGCTCACCAGCGTTTACAGGGACGGCGAGGGAAAAACTGTTTTTT. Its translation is CASSPAFTGTAREKLFF.

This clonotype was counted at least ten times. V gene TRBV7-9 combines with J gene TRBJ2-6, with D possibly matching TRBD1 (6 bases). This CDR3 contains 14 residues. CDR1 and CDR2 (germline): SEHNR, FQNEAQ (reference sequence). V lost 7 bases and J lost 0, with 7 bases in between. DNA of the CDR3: TGTGCCAGCACCAGGGGCTCTGGGGCCAACGTCCTGACTTTC. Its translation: CASTRGSGANVLTF.

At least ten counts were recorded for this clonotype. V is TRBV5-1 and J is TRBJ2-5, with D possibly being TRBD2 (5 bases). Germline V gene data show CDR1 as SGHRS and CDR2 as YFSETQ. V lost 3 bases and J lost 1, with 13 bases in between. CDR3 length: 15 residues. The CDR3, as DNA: TGCGCCAGCAGCTACGGACTCCCAATCCAAGAGACCCAGTACTTC. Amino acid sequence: CASSYGLPIQETQYF.

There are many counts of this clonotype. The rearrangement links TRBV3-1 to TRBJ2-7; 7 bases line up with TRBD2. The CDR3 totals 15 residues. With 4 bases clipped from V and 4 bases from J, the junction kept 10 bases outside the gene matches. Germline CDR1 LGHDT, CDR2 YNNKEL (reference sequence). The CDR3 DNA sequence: TGTGCCAGCAGCCTCCAACCGCAGGGAGGGTACGAGCAGTACTTC. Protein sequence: CASSLQPQGGYEQYF.

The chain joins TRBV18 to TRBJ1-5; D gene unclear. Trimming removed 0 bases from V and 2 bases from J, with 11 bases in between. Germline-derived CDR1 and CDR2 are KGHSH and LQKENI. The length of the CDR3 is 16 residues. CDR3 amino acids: CASSPPAPAGNQPQHF. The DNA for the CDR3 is TGTGCCAGCTCACCACCGGCGCCGGCTGGCAATCAGCCCCAGCATTTT. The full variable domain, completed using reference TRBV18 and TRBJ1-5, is NAGVMQNPRHLVRRRGQEARLRCSPMKGHSHVYWYRQLPEEGLKFMVYLQKENIIDESGMPKERFSAEFPKEGPSILRIQQVVRGDSAAYFCASSPPAPAGNQPQHFGDGTRLSIL.

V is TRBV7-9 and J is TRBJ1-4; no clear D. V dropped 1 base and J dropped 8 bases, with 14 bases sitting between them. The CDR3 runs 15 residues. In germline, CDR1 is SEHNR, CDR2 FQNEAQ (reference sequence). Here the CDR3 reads CASSLVGSESEKLFF. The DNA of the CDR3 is TGTGCCAGCAGCTTAGTAGGTTCAGAATCCGAAAAACTGTTTTTT.

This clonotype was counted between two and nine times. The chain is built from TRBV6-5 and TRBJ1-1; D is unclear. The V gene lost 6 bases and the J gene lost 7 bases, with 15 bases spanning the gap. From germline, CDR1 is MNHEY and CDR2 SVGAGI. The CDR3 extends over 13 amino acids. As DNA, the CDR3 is TGTGCCAGCAGCACAAAGGGTAGGAATGAAGCTTTCTTT. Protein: CASSTKGRNEAFF.

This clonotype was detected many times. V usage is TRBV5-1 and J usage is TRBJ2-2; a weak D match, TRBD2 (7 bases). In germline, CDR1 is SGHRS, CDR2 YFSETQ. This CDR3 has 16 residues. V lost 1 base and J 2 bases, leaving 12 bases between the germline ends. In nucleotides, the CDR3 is TGCGCCAGCAGCTTGAGGGGGGGCCGAAACACCGGGGAGCTGTTTTTT. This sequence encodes CASSLRGGRNTGELFF.

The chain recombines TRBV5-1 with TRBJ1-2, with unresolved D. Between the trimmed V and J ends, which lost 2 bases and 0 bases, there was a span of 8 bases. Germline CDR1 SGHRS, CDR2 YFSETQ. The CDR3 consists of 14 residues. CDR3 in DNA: TGCGCCAGCAGCTTCAGTGCAGCTAACTATGGCTACACCTTC. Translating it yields CASSFSAANYGYTF.

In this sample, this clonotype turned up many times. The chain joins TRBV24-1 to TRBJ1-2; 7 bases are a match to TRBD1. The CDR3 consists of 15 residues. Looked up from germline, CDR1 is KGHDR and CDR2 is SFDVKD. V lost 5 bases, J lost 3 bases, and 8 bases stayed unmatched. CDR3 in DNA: TGTGCCACCAGTGCCGAAAACAGGGGTGACTATGGCTACACCTTC. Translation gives CATSAENRGDYGYTF.